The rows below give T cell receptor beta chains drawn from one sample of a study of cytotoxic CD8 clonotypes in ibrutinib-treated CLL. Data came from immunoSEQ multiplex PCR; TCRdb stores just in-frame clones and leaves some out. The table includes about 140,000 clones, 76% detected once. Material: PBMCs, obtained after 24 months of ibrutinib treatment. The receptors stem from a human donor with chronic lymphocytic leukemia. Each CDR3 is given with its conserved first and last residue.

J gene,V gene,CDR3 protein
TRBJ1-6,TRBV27,CATSSTGGNSPLHF
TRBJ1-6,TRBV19,CASSILSSSYNSPLHF
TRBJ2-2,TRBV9,CASSVQGLAGELAGELFF
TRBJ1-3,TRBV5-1,CASSLAGTGYGNTIYF
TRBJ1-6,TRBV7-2,CASSSQGALSPLHF
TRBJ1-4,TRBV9,CASSVEAHGNEKLFF
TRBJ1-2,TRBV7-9,CASSDDRPLGYTF
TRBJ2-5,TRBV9,CASSRSGEETQYF
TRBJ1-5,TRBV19,CASSGTGAGAQHF
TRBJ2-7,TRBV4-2,CASSQGDEQYF
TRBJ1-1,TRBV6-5,CASSPSLFTPRAFF
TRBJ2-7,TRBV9,CASSVANLAGAEQYF
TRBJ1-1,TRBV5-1,CASSFGGPGGGNTEAFF
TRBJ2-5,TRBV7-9,CASSLGPTGARETQYF
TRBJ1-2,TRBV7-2,CASSRNGGGEGGYTF
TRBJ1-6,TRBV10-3,CATGAGDNSPLHF
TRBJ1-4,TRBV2,CASSEWFPTGGNEKLFF
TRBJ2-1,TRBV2,CASSRESSYNEQFF
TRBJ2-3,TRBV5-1,CASSLAPADTQYF
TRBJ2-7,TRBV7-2,CASSRTWEDYEQYF
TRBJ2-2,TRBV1,CTSSQALAENTGELFF
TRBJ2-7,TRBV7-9,CASTKAGDTYEQYF
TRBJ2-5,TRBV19,CASSIIGGQETQYF
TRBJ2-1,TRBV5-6,CASSLGLADNNEQFF
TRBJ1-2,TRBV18,CASSPPSAYGYTF
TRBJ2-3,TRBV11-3,CASSSGLAGADTQYF
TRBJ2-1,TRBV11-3,CASSLGGSGRHEQFF
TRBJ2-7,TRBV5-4,CASSLGPAGVYEQYF